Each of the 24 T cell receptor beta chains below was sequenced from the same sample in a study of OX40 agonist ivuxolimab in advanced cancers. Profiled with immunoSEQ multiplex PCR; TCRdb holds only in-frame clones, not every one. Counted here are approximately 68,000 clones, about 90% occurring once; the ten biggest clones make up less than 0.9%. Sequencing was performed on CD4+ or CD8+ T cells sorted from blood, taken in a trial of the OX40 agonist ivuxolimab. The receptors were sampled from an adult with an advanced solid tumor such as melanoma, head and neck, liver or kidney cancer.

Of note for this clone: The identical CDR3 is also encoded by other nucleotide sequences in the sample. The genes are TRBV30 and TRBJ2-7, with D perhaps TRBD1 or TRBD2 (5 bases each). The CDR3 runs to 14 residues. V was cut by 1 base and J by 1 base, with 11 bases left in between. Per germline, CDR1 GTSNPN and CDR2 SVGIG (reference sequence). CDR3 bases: TGTGCCTGGAGTGATACGGGACGGTCCTACGAGCAGTACTTC. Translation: CAWSDTGRSYEQYF.

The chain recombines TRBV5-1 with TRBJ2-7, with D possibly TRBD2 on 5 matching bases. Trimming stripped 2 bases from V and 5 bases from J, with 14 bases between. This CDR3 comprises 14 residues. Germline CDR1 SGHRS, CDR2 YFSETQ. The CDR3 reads CASSFGGSRHEQYF. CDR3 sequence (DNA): TGCGCCAGCAGCTTTGGCGGGTCTCGGCACGAGCAGTACTTC.

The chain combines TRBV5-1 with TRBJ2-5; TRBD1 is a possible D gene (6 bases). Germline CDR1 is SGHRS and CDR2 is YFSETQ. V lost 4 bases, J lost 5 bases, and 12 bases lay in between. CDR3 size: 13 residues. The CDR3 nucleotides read TGCGCCAGCAGCCTCAGGGGTTGGGAGACCCAGTACTTC. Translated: CASSLRGWETQYF.

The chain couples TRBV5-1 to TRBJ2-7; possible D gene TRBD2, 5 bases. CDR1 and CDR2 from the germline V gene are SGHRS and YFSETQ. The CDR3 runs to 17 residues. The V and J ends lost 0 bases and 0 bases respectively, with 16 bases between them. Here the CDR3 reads CASSLGTHRLDSYEQYF. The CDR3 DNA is TGCGCCAGCAGCTTGGGGACTCATCGCCTCGACTCCTACGAGCAGTACTTC.

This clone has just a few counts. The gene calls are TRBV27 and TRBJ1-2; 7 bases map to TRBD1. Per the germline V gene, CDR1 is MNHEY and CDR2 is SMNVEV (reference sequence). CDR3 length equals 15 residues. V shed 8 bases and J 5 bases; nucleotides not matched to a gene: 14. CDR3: CASQPRGQVDYGYTF. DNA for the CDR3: TGTGCCAGCCAGCCCCGCGGACAGGTGGATTATGGCTACACCTTC.

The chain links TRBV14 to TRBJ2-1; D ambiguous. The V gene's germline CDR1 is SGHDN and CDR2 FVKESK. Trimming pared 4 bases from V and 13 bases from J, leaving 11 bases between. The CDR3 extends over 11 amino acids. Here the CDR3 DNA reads TGTGCCAGCAGCCGGGCCCTTATTCAGTTCTTC. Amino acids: CASSRALIQFF. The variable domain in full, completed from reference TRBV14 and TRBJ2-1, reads EAGVTQFPSHSVIEKGQTVTLRCDPISGHDNLYWYRRVMGKEIKFLLHFVKESKQDESGMPNNRFLAERTGGTYSTLKVQPAELEDSGVYFCASSRALIQFFGPGTRLTVL.

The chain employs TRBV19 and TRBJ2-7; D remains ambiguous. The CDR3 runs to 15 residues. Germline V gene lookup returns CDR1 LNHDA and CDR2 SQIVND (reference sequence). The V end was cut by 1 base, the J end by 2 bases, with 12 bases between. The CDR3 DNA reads TGTGCCAGTAGTATAGTGGGGTTGACGACCTACGAGCAGTACTTC. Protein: CASSIVGLTTYEQYF.

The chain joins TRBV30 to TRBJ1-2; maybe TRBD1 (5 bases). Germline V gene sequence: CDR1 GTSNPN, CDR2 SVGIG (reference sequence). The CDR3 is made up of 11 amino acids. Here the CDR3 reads CAVNGGNGYTF. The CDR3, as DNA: TGTGCGGTAAATGGGGGGAACGGCTACACCTTC.

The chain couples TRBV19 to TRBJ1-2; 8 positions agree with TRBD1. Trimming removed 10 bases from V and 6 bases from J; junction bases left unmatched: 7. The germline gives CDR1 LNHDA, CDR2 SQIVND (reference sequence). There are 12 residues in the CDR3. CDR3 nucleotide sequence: TGTGCCAACAACAGGGGGACTAATGGCTACACCTTC. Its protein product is CANNRGTNGYTF.

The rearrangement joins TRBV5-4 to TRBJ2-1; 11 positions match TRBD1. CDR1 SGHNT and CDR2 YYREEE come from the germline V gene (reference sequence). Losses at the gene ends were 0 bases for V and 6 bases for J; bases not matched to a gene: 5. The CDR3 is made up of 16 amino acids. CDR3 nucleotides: TGTGCCAGCAGCTTGGGTGGGACAGGGGGAATCAATGAGCAGTTCTTC. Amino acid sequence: CASSLGGTGGINEQFF.

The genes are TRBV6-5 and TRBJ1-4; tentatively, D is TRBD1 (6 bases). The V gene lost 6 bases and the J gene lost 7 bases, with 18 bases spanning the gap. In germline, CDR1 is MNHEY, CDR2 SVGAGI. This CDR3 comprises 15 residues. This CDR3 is CASRSPDGGGEKLFF. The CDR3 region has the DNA TGTGCCAGCAGATCCCCGGACGGAGGGGGTGAAAAACTGTTTTTT.

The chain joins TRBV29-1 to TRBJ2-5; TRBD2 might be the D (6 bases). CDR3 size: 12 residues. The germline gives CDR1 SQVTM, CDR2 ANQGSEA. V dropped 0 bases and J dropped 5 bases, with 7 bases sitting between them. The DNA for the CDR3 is TGCAGCGTTGAAGATGGGAGGGAGACCCAGTACTTC. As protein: CSVEDGRETQYF.

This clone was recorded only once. CDR3 loop: CASSETQGKPVWGANVLTF. CDR3 coding DNA: TGTGCCAGCAGCGAGACTCAAGGGAAGCCGGTTTGGGGGGCCAACGTCCTGACTTTC. The chain carries TRBV9 and TRBJ2-6; no clear D. The V gene lost 3 bases and the J gene lost 4 bases, with 23 bases spanning the gap. The CDR3 loop spans 19 amino acids. The germline CDR1 and CDR2 sequences are SGDLS and YYNGEE.

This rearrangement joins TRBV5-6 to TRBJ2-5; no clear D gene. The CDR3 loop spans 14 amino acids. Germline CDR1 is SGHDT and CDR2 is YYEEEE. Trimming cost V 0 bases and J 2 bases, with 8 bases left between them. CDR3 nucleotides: TGTGCCAGCAGCTTGGATATTAATCAAGAGACCCAGTACTTC. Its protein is CASSLDINQETQYF.

The CDR3 sequence is CSSTGAGEDTQYF. The CDR3 nucleotides read TGCAGCTCTACGGGGGCGGGGGAAGATACGCAGTATTTT. V and J are TRBV29-1 and TRBJ2-3; perhaps TRBD2 as D (7 bases). CDR3 length: 13 amino acids. Germline lookup yields CDR1 SQVTM and CDR2 ANQGSEA. Deletions cut 8 bases from V and 5 bases from J, with 17 bases between.

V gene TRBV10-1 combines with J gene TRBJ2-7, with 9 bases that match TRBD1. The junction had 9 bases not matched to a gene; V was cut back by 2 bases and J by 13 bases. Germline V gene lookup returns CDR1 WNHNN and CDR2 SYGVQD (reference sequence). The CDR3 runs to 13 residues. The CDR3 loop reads CASSETGGSLVYF. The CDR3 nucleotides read TGCGCCAGCAGTGAGACAGGGGGCTCGTTGGTATACTTC.

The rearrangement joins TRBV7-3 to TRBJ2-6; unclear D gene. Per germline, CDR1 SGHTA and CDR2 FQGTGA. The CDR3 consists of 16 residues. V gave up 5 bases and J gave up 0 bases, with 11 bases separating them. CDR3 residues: CASSPNGRSGANVLTF. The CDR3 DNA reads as TGTGCCAGCAGCCCAAACGGGCGCTCTGGGGCCAACGTCCTGACTTTC.

Here the CDR3 DNA reads TGCAGCGTTGGGACTAGCGGGAGTTACGAAGAGCAGTACTTC. Translating gives CSVGTSGSYEEQYF. The gene calls are TRBV29-1 and TRBJ2-7, with 13 positions matching TRBD2. The junction had 7 bases not matched to a gene; V was cut back by 4 bases and J by 7 bases. CDR1 SQVTM and CDR2 ANQGSEA come from the germline V gene. This CDR3 contains 14 residues.

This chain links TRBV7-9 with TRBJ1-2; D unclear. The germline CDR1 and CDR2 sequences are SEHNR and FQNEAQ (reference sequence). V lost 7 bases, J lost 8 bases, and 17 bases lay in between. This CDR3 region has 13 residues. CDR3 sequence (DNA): TGTGCCAGCACCTCCGACGGGCCGGGAGGCTACACCTTC. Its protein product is CASTSDGPGGYTF.

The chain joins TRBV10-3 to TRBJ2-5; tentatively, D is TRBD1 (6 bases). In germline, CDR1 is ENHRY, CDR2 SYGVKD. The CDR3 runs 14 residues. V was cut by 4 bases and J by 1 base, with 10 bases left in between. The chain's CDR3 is CAISAGQFQETQYF. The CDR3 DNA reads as TGTGCCATCAGTGCCGGACAGTTCCAAGAGACCCAGTACTTC.

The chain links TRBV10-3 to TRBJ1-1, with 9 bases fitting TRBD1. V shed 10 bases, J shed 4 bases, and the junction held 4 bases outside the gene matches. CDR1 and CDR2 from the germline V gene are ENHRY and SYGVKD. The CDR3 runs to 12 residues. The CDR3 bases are TGTGCCACGGGACAGGGCGTCACTGAAGCTTTCTTT. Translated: CATGQGVTEAFF.

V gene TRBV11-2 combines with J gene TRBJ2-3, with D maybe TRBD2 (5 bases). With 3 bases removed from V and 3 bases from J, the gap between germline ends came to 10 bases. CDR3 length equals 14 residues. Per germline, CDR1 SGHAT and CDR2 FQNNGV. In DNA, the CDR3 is TGTGCCAGCAGCTTTGGACCGGGGACAGATACGCAGTATTTT. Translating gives CASSFGPGTDTQYF.

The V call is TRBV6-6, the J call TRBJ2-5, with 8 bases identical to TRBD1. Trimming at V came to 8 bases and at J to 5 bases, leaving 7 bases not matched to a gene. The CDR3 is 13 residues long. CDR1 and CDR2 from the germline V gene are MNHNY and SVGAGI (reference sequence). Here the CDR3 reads CASGQGSRETQYF. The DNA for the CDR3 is TGTGCCAGCGGACAGGGCTCGAGGGAGACCCAGTACTTC.

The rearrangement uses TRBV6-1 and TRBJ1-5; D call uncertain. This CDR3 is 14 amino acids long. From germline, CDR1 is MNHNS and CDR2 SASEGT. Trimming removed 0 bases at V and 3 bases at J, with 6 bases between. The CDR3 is CASSEAAYNQPQHF. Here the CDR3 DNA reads TGTGCCAGCAGTGAAGCAGCCTACAATCAGCCCCAGCATTTT.